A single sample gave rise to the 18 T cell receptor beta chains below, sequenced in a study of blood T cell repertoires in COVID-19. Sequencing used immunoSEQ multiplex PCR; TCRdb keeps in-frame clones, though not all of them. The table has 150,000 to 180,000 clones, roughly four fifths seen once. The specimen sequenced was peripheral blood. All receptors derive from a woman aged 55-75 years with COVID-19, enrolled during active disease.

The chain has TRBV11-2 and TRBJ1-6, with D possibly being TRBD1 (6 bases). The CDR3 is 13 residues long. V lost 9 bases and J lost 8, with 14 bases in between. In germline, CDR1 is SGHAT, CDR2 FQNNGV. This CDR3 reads CASREQGDSPLHF. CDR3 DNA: TGTGCCAGTCGGGAACAGGGTGATTCACCCCTCCACTTT.

The DNA of the CDR3 is TGTGCCAGCAGCTTAACCGGGAGGCTTCGGAGCACAGATACGCAGTATTTT. It translates to CASSLTGRLRSTDTQYF. The V gene is TRBV7-3, the J gene TRBJ2-3; 7 nucleotides match TRBD2. CDR1 is SGHTA and CDR2 is FQGTGA in the germline V gene. This CDR3 region has 17 residues. V lost 0 bases and J lost 0; bases outside the gene matches: 6.

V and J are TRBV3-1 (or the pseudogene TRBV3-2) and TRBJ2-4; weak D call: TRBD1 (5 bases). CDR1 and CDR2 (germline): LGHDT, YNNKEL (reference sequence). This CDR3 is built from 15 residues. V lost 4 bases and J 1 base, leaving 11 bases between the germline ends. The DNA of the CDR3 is TGTGCCAGCAGCCCAACGACAGTTGCCAAAAACATTCAGTACTTC. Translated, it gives CASSPTTVAKNIQYF.

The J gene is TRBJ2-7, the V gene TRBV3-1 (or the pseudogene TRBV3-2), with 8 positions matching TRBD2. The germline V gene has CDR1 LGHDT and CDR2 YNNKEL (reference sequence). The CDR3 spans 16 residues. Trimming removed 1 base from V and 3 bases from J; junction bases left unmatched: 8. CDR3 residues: CASSQGFRTSFYEQYF. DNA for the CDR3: TGTGCCAGCAGCCAAGGCTTTAGGACTAGCTTCTACGAGCAGTACTTC.

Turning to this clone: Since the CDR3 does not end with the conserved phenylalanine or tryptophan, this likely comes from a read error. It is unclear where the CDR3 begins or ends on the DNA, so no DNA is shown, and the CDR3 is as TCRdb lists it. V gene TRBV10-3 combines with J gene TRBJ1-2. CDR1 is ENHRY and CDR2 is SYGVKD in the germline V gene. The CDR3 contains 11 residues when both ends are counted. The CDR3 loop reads CAISESGGLLI.

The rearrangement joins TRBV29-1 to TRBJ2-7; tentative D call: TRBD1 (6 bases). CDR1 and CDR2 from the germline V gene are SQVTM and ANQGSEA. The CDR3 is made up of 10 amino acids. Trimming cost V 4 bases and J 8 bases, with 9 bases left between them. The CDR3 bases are TGCAGCGTTGGAGGACAGAAGCAGTACTTC. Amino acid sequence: CSVGGQKQYF.

CDR3 region: CASSSENSPLHF. The CDR3 coding sequence is TGTGCCAGCAGCTCGGAGAACTCACCCCTCCACTTT. The chain carries TRBV7-9 and TRBJ1-6; D unclear. The V and J ends lost 4 bases and 10 bases respectively, with 8 bases between them. Per the germline V gene, CDR1 is SEHNR and CDR2 is FQNEAQ (reference sequence). The CDR3 is 12 amino acids.

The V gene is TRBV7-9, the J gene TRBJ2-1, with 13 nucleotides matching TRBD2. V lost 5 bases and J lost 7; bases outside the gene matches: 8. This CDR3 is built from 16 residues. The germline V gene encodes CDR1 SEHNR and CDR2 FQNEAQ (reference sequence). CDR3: CASSERTSGSMNEQFF. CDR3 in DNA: TGTGCCAGCAGCGAAAGGACTAGCGGGAGTATGAATGAGCAGTTCTTC.

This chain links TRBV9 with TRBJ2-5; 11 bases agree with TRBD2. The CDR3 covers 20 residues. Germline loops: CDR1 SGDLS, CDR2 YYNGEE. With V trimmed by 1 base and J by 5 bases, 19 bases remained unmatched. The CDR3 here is CASSVTHSSGGPLARETQYF. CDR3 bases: TGTGCCAGCAGCGTAACCCACTCTAGCGGGGGGCCGCTAGCGCGGGAGACCCAGTACTTC.

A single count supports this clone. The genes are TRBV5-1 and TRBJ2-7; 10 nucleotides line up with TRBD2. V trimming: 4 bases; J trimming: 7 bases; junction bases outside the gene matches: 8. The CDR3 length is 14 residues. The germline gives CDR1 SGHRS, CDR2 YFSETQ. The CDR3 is CASSRASGRGEQYF. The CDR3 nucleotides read TGCGCCAGCAGCAGGGCGAGCGGGAGGGGTGAGCAGTACTTC.

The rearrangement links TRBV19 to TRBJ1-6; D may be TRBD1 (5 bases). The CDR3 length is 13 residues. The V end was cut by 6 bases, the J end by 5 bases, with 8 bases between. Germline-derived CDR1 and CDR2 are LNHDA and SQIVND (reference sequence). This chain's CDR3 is CASRDTNNSPLHF. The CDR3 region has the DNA TGTGCCAGTAGGGACACGAATAATTCACCCCTCCACTTT.

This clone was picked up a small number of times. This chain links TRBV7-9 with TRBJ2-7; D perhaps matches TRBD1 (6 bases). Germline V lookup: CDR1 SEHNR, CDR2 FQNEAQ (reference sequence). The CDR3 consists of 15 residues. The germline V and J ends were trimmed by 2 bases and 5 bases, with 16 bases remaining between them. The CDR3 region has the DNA TGTGCCAGCAGCTTAAGAAACAGGGTTGAGGACGAGCAGTACTTC. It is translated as CASSLRNRVEDEQYF. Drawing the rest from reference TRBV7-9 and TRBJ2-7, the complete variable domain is DTGVSQNPRHKITKRGQNVTFRCDPISEHNRLYWYRQTLGQGPEFLTYFQNEAQLEKSRLLSDRFSAERPKGSFSTLEIQRTEQGDSAMYLCASSLRNRVEDEQYFGPGTRLTVT.

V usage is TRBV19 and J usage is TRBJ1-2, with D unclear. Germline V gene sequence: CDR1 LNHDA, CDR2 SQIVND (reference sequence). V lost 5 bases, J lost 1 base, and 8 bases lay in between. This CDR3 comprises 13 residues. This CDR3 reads CASSDHSNYGYTF. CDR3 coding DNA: TGTGCCAGTAGTGATCACAGTAACTATGGCTACACCTTC. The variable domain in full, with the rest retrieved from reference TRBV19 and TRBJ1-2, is DGGITQSPKYLFRKEGQNVTLSCEQNLNHDAMYWYRQDPGQGLRLIYYSQIVNDFQKGDIAEGYSVSREKKESFPLTVTSAQKNPTAFYLCASSDHSNYGYTFGSGTRLTVV.

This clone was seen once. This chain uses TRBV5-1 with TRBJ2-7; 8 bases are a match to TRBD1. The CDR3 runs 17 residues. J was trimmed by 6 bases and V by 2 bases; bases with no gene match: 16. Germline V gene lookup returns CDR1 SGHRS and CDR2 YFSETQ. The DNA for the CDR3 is TGCGCCAGCAGCTTAAGTGCCGGACAGGGAGTAGGAGGCGAGCAGTACGTC. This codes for CASSLSAGQGVGGEQYV.

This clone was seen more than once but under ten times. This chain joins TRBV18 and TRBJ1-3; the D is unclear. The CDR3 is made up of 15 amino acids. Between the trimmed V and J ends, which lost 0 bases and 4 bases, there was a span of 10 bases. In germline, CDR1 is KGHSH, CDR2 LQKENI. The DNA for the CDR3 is TGTGCCAGCTCACCACCGCGGACTCACGGAAACACCATATATTTT. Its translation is CASSPPRTHGNTIYF.

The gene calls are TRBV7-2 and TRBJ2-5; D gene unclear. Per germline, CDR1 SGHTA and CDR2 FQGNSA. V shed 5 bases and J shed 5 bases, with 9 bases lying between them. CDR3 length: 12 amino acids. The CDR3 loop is CASSALRETQYF. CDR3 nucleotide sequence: TGTGCCAGCAGCGCCCTGCGGGAGACCCAGTACTTC.

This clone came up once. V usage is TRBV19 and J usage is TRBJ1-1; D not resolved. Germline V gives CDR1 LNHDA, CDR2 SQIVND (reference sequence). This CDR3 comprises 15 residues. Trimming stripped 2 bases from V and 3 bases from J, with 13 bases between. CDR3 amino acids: CASSIRRGAHTEAFF. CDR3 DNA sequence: TGTGCCAGTAGTATAAGACGAGGAGCGCACACTGAAGCTTTCTTT. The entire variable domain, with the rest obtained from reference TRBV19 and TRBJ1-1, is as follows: DGGITQSPKYLFRKEGQNVTLSCEQNLNHDAMYWYRQDPGQGLRLIYYSQIVNDFQKGDIAEGYSVSREKKESFPLTVTSAQKNPTAFYLCASSIRRGAHTEAFFGQGTRLTVV.

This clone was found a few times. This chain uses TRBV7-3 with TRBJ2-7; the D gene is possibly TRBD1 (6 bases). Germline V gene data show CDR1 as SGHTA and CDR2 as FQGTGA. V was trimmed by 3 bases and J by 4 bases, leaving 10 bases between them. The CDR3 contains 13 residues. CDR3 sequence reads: CASSLYQGYEQYF. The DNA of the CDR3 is TGTGCCAGCAGCTTGTACCAGGGGTACGAGCAGTACTTC.